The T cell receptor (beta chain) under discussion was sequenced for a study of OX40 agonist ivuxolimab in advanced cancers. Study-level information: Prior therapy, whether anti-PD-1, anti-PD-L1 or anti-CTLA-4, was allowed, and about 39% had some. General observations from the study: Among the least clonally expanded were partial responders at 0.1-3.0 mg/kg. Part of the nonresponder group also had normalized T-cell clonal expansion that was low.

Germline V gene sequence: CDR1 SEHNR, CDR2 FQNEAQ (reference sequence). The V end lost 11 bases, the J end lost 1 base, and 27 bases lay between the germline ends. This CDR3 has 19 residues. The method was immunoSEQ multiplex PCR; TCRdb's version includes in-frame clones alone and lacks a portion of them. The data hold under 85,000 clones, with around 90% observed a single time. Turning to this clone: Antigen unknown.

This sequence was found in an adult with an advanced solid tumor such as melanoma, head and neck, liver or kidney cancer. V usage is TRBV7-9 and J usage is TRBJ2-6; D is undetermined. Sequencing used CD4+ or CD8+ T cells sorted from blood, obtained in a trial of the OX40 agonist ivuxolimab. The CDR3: CAFQRPLLNRKSGANVLTF. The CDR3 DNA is TGTGCCTTCCAACGACCCTTGCTGAACAGAAAATCTGGGGCCAACGTCCTGACTTTC.